This entry lists 8 T cell receptor beta chains sequenced from one sample in a study of T cell clonality in common variable immunodeficiency. The antigens of these receptors remain unknown. The assay was immunoSEQ multiplex PCR, and TCRdb's table has in-frame clones only and misses some. The record shows some 11,000 clones for this sample, with no singletons present. Whole-study findings and limits: In common variable immunodeficiency, TCR beta chains reportedly carried fewer deletions and N-nucleotide insertions.

The sequencing input was peripheral blood mononuclear cells. These receptors were obtained from a human donor with common variable immunodeficiency.

Comments on this clone: The read terminates 3 residues ahead of where the CDR3 ends, so the germline J gene completes it. The chain uses TRBV7-6 and TRBJ2-1; 8 bases map to TRBD2. Germline CDR1 reads SGHVS; CDR2 reads FNYEAQ. V gave up 3 bases and J gave up 8 bases; unmatched junction bases: 12. The CDR3 loop spans 16 amino acids. CDR3 DNA (partial): TGTGCCAGCAGCTTCCCCCGGGGGGGCCTTGGGGATGAG. Its protein is CASSFPRGGLGDE. The full-length CDR3 reads as CASSFPRGGLGDEQFF.

This clone was picked up a small number of times. From the germline J gene comes the end of the CDR3, since the read stops 3 residues before it. The chain is built from TRBV7-2 and TRBJ1-4; D ambiguous. The CDR3 is 14 amino acids. The germline V and J ends were trimmed by 5 bases and 7 bases, with 14 bases remaining between them. Germline V gene lookup returns CDR1 SGHTA and CDR2 FQGNSA. The CDR3: CASSVGETGEKLFF. CDR3 DNA, as far as it was read: TGTGCCAGCAGCGTAGGAGAGACGGGTGAAAAA.

This clone has at least ten counts. Read coverage stops 3 residues before the CDR3 terminus; the germline J gene supplies the remainder. The chain carries TRBV18 and TRBJ1-1; 8 positions match TRBD1. Germline V gives CDR1 KGHSH, CDR2 LQKENI. The V gene end was trimmed by 2 bases and the J gene end by 3 bases; junction bases not matched to a gene: 5. The CDR3 consists of 15 residues. CDR3 DNA, as far as it was read: TGTGCCAGCTCACCAAGGCAGGGGGCAGACACTGAA. This sequence encodes CASSPRQGADTE. The whole CDR3 region reads CASSPRQGADTEAFF.

This clone came up a few times. The CDR3 end lies 3 residues beyond the end of the read and is filled in from the germline J gene. J is TRBJ2-3 and V is TRBV19; 8 bases line up with TRBD1. The junction had 5 bases not matched to a gene; V was cut back by 6 bases and J by 0 bases. Germline loops: CDR1 LNHDA, CDR2 SQIVND (reference sequence). The CDR3 extends over 15 amino acids. The CDR3 reads CASSATGVSTDTQYF. Incomplete CDR3 DNA: TGTGCCAGTAGCGCGACAGGGGTAAGCACAGATACG.

This clone was counted between two and nine times. Read data end 3 residues before the CDR3 end; the end is taken from the germline J gene. The rearrangement links TRBV7-9 to TRBJ2-7; 7 positions agree with TRBD1. The CDR3 contains 15 residues. Germline loops: CDR1 SEHNR, CDR2 FQNEAQ (reference sequence). The J segment lost 0 bases and the V segment lost 3 bases, leaving 5 bases of the junction unmatched. The CDR3 DNA, read in part, is TGTGCCAGCAGCTTTGACAGGGTTTCCTCCTACGAG. Protein: CASSFDRVSSYE. The entire CDR3 reads CASSFDRVSSYEQYF. Drawing the rest from reference TRBV7-9 and TRBJ2-7, the complete variable domain is DTGVSQNPRHKITKRGQNVTFRCDPISEHNRLYWYRQTLGQGPEFLTYFQNEAQLEKSRLLSDRFSAERPKGSFSTLEIQRTEQGDSAMYLCASSFDRVSSYEQYFGPGTRLTVT.

This clone was seen more than once but under ten times. The sequence runs out 3 residues before the end of the CDR3; the remainder is reconstructed from the germline J gene. This rearrangement joins TRBV5-1 to TRBJ2-1, with 8 nucleotides matching TRBD2. Losses at the gene ends were 6 bases for V and 5 bases for J; bases not matched to a gene: 16. This CDR3 is built from 17 residues. Germline loops: CDR1 SGHRS, CDR2 YFSETQ. The chain's CDR3 is CASMGLAGHYPNNEQFF. The CDR3 DNA, read in part, is TGCGCCAGCATGGGTCTAGCGGGTCACTACCCAAACAATGAG.

In regard to this clone: The read halts 3 residues ahead of the CDR3 end, with the missing end drawn from the germline J gene. The chain uses TRBV7-2 and TRBJ2-3; D is uncertain. CDR3 length equals 14 residues. V was pared by 1 base and J by 2 bases, with 7 bases between. Per germline, CDR1 SGHTA and CDR2 FQGNSA. The CDR3 sequence: CASSLGLSTDTQYF. Partial CDR3 DNA: TGTGCCAGCAGCTTAGGACTTTCCACAGATACG.

This clone is termed medium-sized. Sequencing ends 3 residues short of the CDR3 end; the germline J gene provides the rest. The rearrangement links TRBV6-1 to TRBJ2-3, with TRBD2 identical over 7 bases. J lost 2 bases, V lost 2 bases, and 10 bases had no gene match. The germline V gene has CDR1 MNHNS and CDR2 SASEGT. CDR3 length: 17 residues. CDR3 protein: CASSEFFSGATTDTQYF. The DNA read from the CDR3 is TGTGCCAGCAGTGAATTTTTCAGCGGGGCCACCACAGATACG.